The 13 T cell receptor beta chains reported below all come from one sample, sequenced in a study of memory CD4+ T cells and cytomegalovirus serostatus. The sort gate was single viable CD3+CD4+CD8-CD45RO+ cells for memory CD4+ T cells. Assay used: immunoSEQ multiplex PCR; TCRdb lists only in-frame clones, some missing. The data contain roughly 67,000 clones, 60% to 85% of them singletons. Sequenced sample: memory CD4+ T cells from blood. All receptors come from an adult in good health and CMV-seropositive.

This chain connects TRBV6-5 to TRBJ1-2, with D possibly TRBD1 on 5 matching bases. This CDR3 spans 14 amino acids. Germline V gene sequence: CDR1 MNHEY, CDR2 SVGAGI. V lost 6 bases and J lost 5, with 16 bases in between. The CDR3 is CASSYDARQYGYTF. DNA for the CDR3: TGTGCCAGCAGCTACGACGCCAGACAGTATGGCTACACCTTC.

V and J are TRBV27 and TRBJ1-1; TRBD1 agrees at 11 bases. This CDR3 spans 16 amino acids. The J segment lost 4 bases and the V segment lost 1 base, leaving 5 bases of the junction unmatched. CDR1 MNHEY and CDR2 SMNVEV come from the germline V gene (reference sequence). CDR3 loop: CASSLFSGTGGTEAFF. The CDR3 DNA follows: TGTGCCAGCAGTTTATTCTCCGGGACAGGGGGCACTGAAGCTTTCTTT.

This chain uses TRBV15 with TRBJ1-2, with D tentatively TRBD1 (6 bases). Per the germline V gene, CDR1 is LNHNV and CDR2 is YYDKDF (reference sequence). V lost 2 bases and J lost 0, with 16 bases in between. The length of the CDR3 is 17 residues. CDR3 loop: CATSRSAGTTANYGYTF. CDR3 sequence (DNA): TGTGCCACCAGCAGATCTGCCGGGACAACGGCTAACTATGGCTACACCTTC.

The chain joins TRBV6-1 to TRBJ1-5, with TRBD1 identical over 7 bases. Trimming removed 6 bases from V and 1 base from J; junction bases left unmatched: 0. CDR3 length equals 13 residues. The germline V gene has CDR1 MNHNS and CDR2 SASEGT. The CDR3 DNA reads as TGTGCCAGCAGGACAGGGAGCAATCAGCCCCAGCATTTT. Translated, it gives CASRTGSNQPQHF.

The V call is TRBV6-1, the J call TRBJ1-5; tentative D call: TRBD1 (5 bases). V was trimmed by 3 bases and J by 0 bases, leaving 15 bases between them. The CDR3 is 17 amino acids. Germline-derived CDR1 and CDR2 are MNHNS and SASEGT. The CDR3 DNA is TGTGCCAGCAGTGAGGCGGCGGGGCCGTATAGCAATCAGCCCCAGCATTTT. It specifies CASSEAAGPYSNQPQHF.

The rearrangement uses TRBV28 and TRBJ1-5; D unresolved. CDR1 is MDHEN and CDR2 is SYDVKM in the germline V gene. Trimming left V 2 bases short and J 11 bases short, with 10 bases between. The CDR3 spans 12 residues. CDR3 nucleotide sequence: TGTGCCAGCAGTTTACAGGCCCAGTCCCAGCATTTT. It is translated as CASSLQAQSQHF.

The sample holds one count of this clone. The rearrangement joins TRBV28 to TRBJ2-4, with D perhaps given as TRBD1 or TRBD2 (7 bases each). The ends were cut back, 6 bases at V and 4 bases at J, with 13 bases in the middle. The CDR3 runs 14 residues. CDR1 and CDR2 (germline): MDHEN, SYDVKM. CDR3 nucleotide sequence: TGTGCCAGCAGAACTCAGGGGGGGAAAAACATTCAGTACTTC. Amino acid sequence: CASRTQGGKNIQYF.

The V call is TRBV2, the J call TRBJ1-3; D not certain. Germline V CDR1 and CDR2: SNHLY, FYNNEI. Between the trimmed V and J ends, which lost 1 base and 0 bases, there was a span of 7 bases. The CDR3 is made up of 15 amino acids. CDR3 protein: CASSEGTFSGNTIYF. CDR3 DNA: TGTGCCAGCAGTGAAGGCACCTTCTCTGGAAACACCATATATTTT.

The chain uses TRBV6-1 and TRBJ1-2; the D is unclear. Germline V lookup: CDR1 MNHNS, CDR2 SASEGT. CDR3 length: 15 amino acids. V lost 5 bases to trimming and J lost 6 bases, with 19 bases between them. The CDR3 loop reads CASSQEFRAANGYTF. CDR3 sequence (DNA): TGTGCCAGCAGTCAGGAGTTCCGGGCTGCGAATGGCTACACCTTC.

The chain employs TRBV5-5 and TRBJ1-2, with D possibly being TRBD1 (5 bases). V dropped 0 bases and J dropped 2 bases, with 8 bases sitting between them. Germline V lookup: CDR1 SGHKS, CDR2 YYEKEE (reference sequence). This CDR3 has 14 amino acids. DNA for the CDR3: TGTGCCAGCAGCTTGGCCGGGACGAACTATGGCTACACCTTC. Translated, it gives CASSLAGTNYGYTF.

The chain is built from TRBV5-6 and TRBJ2-1; a weak D match, TRBD2 (6 bases). Per the germline V gene, CDR1 is SGHDT and CDR2 is YYEEEE. The V end was cut by 3 bases, the J end by 5 bases, with 24 bases between. This CDR3 comprises 18 residues. DNA of the CDR3: TGTGCCAGCAGCTCGCCGAGTTCGGGACTGTCCGTCCACAATGAGCAGTTCTTC. Its protein is CASSSPSSGLSVHNEQFF.

This clone was counted a single time. The chain recombines TRBV6-5 with TRBJ2-6, with D possibly TRBD2 on 6 matching bases. V lost 4 bases and J lost 0, with 10 bases in between. In germline, CDR1 is MNHEY, CDR2 SVGAGI. The CDR3 has 16 amino acids. The CDR3 nucleotides read TGTGCCAGCAGTTCGGACTACTTCTCTGGGGCCAACGTCCTGACTTTC. It codes for CASSSDYFSGANVLTF.

The chain uses TRBV5-6 and TRBJ1-2, with 9 bases that match TRBD1. The CDR3 runs 15 residues. In germline, CDR1 is SGHDT, CDR2 YYEEEE. V shed 3 bases, J shed 6 bases, and the junction held 9 bases outside the gene matches. In DNA, the CDR3 is TGTGCCAGCAGCTATCCGGACAGGGGAGGTCATGGCTACACCTTC. Translation gives CASSYPDRGGHGYTF.